This T cell receptor beta chain comes out of a study of CD8+CD57+ T cells in acquired aplastic anemia. Background on the study: Sorted CD4+ and CD8+ cells gave a mean 3.2 ug DNA, range roughly 0.18 to 30 ug.

Study conclusions and caveats: Levels of CD8+ Simpson's diversity were not significantly distinct in patients versus controls. The study identified roughly 29 CD8+ CDR3 sequences shared by patients and controls.

Germline V CDR1 and CDR2: LNHDA, SQIVND (reference sequence). The CDR3 extends over 14 amino acids. Trimming removed 5 bases at V and 1 base at J, with 11 bases between. TCR beta VDJ combinations and CDR3 sequences were profiled from genomic DNA. TCRdb re-derived calls from the reads in MiXCR, one entry per CDR3 protein. The sample has 150,000 to 200,000 distinct CDR3 sequences, over 60% seen once; the top ten hold more than 45%. As concerns this clonotype: Antigen unknown.

The TCR was taken from a human donor with severe aplastic anemia or a healthy control (not recorded which). The chain is built from TRBV19 and TRBJ1-1; D is uncertain. The sequenced material came from sorted CD4+, CD8+, or CD8+CD57+ T cells (not recorded which) from PBMCs. The CDR3 sequence: CASSLLAANTEAFF. CDR3 DNA: TGTGCCAGTAGTCTTCTCGCAGCGAACACTGAAGCTTTCTTT.